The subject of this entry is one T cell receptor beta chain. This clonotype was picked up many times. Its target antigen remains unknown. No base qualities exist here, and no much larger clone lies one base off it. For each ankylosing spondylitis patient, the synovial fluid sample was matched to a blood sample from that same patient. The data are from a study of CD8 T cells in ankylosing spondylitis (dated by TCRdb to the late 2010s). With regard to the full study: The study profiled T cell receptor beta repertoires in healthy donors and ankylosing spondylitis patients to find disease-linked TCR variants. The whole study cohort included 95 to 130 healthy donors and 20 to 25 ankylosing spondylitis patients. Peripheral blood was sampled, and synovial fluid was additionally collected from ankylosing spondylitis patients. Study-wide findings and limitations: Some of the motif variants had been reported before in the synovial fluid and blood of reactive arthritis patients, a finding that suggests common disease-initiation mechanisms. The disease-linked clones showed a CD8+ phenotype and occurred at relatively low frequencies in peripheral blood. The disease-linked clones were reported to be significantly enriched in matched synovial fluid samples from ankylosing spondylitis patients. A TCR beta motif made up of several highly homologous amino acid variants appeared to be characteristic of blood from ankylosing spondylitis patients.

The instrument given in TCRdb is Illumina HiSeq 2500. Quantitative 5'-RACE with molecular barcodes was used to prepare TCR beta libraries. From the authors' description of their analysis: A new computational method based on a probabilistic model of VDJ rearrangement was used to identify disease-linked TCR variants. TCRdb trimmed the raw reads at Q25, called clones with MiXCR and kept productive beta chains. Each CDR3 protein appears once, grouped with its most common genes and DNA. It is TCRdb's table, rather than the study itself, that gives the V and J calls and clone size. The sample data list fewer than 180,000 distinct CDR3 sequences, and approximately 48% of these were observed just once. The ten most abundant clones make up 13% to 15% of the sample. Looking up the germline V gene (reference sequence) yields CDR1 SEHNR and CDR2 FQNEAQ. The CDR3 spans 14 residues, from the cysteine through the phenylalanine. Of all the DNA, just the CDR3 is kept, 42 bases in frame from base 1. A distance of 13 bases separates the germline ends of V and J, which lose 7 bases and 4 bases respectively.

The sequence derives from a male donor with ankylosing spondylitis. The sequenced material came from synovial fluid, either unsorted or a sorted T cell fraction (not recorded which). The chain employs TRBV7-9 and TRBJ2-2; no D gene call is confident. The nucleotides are TGTGCCAGCAAACCCTCCGCTCCCACCGGGGAGCTGTTTTTT. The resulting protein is CASKPSAPTGELFF.